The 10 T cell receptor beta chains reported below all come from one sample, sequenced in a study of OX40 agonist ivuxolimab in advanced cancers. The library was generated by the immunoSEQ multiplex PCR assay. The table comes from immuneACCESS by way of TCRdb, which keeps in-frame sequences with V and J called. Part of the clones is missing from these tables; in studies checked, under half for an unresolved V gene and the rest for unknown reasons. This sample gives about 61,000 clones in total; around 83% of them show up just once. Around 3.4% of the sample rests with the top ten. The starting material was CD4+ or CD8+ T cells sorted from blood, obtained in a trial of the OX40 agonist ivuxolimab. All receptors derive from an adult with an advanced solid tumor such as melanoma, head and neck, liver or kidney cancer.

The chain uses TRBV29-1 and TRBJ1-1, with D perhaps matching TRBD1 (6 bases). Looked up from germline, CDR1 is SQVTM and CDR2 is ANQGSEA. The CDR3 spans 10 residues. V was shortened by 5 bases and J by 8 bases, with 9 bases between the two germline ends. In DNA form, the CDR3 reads TGCAGCGTTAGGACAGCGGAAGCTTTCTTT. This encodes CSVRTAEAFF.

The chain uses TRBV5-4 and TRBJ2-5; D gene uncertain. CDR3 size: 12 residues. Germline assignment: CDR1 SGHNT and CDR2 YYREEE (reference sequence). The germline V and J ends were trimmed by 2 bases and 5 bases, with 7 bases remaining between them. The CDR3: CASSFGPETQYF. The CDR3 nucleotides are TGTGCCAGCAGCTTTGGGCCGGAGACCCAGTACTTC.

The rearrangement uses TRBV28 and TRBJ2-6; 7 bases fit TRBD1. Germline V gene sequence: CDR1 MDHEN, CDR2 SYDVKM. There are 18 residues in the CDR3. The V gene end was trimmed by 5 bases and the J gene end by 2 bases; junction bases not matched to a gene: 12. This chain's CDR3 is CASSPRQGLRTGANVLTF. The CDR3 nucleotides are TGTGCCAGCAGTCCTCGACAGGGTTTAAGAACTGGGGCCAACGTCCTGACTTTC.

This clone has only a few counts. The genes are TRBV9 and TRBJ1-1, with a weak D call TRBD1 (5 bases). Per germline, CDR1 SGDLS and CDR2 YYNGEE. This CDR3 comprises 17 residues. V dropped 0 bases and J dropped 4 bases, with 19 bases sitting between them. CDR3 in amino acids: CASSVVGSGTLGTEAFF. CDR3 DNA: TGTGCCAGCAGCGTAGTGGGATCTGGGACCCTTGGCACTGAAGCTTTCTTT.

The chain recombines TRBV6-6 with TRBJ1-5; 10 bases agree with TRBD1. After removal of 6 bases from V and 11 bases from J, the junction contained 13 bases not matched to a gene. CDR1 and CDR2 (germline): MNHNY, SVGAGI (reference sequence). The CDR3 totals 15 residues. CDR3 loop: CASSEGQGMLVSQHF. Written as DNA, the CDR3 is TGTGCCAGCAGCGAGGGACAGGGGATGCTTGTGTCCCAGCATTTT.

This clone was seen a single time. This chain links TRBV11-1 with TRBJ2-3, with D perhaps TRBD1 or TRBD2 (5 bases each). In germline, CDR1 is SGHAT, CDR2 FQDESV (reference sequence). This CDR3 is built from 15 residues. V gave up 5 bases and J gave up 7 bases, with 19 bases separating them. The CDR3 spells CASSPPLRDVHTQYF. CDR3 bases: TGTGCCAGCAGCCCCCCCTTAAGGGACGTACATACGCAGTATTTT.

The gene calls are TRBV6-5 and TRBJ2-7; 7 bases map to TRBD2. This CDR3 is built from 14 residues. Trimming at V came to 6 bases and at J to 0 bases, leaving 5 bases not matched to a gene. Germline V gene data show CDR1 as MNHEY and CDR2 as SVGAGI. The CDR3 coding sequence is TGTGCCAGCAGCCGACTAGCCAGCTCCTACGAGCAGTACTTC. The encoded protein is CASSRLASSYEQYF.

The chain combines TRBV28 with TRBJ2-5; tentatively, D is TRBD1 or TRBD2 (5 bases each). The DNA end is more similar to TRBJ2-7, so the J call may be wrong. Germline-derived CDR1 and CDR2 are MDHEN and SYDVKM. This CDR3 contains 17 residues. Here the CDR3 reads CASSLLGARRRSYEQYF. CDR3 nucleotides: TGTGCCAGCAGTCTTCTCGGGGCGCGCCGGCGTTCCTACGAGCAGTACTTC.

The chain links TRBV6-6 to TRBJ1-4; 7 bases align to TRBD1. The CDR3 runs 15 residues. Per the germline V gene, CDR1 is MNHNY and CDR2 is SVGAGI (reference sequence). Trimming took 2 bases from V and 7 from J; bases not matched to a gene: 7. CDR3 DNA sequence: TGTGCCAGCAGTTACCGGCAGGGGGGCCTTGAAAAACTGTTTTTT. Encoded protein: CASSYRQGGLEKLFF.

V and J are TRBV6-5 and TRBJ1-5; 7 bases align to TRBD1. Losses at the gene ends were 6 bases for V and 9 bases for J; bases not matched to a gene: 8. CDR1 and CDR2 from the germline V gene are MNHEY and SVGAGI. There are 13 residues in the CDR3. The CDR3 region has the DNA TGTGCCAGCAGGCCGGACAGGTTCCGGCCCCAGCATTTT. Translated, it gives CASRPDRFRPQHF.